This T cell receptor (beta chain) was recovered during a study of T cell responses to AZD1222 COVID-19 vaccine (dated by TCRdb to about 2021). Regarding the complete study: Because spike-specific TCR depth and breadth did not differ between the two schedules, AZD1222 recipients who got a second dose at roughly 4 weeks were pooled with those who got a second dose at roughly 12 weeks. A total of under 250 trial participants underwent TCR sequencing, of whom around 210 had received two doses of AZD1222 and some 25 had received two doses of the MenACWY control vaccine. Trial participants were enrolled by age into subgroups of 18-55, 56-69 and 70-plus years, and around 140, 26 and 57 TCR-sequenced participants, respectively, were included in these subgroups.

In the case of this clone: Its antigen remains undetermined. Base-call qualities are not available, and no considerably larger clone is one nucleotide away.

The full study reports these points: In the small 56-69-year group, the increase in depth fell short of significance, most likely because of low power. Reportedly, close to half of the unique spike-specific TCRs recognized epitopes lying outside the regions that are mutated in the B.1.351 and B.1.1.7 variants. Because no day 14 peak-response samples were available, the repertoires could be characterized only after the peak T cell response. Participants were mostly white British, with more females than males. The authors suggested clonal diversity may have been underestimated. The vaccine-associated CD4 TCRs covered the entire spike protein, and the dominant responses fell in regions 160-218 and 743-854. Spike-specific TCR breadth and depth rose significantly after two AZD1222 doses compared with day 0 and with MenACWY recipients. Conclusions about previously exposed vaccinees were limited because only six AZD1222 recipients were SARS-CoV-2 seropositive at baseline.

According to the study, the label for this sample's time point signals: baseline before first vaccination. Samples from vaccinated people were obtained from the UK trials COV001 and COV002, which included a single-blind randomized controlled phase 2/3 trial of AZD1222 (ChAdOx1 nCoV-19) in healthy adults. For TCRbeta chain sequencing, PBMC samples from trial participants were taken at day 0 and at day 28 after the second dose. V drops 4 bases and J drops 4 bases, leaving 11 bases in between. CDR1 and CDR2 are drawn from the germline V gene (reference sequence): LGHDT, YNNKEL. The CDR3 runs 14 amino acids, cysteine and phenylalanine included. The sequence is cut down to CDR3 DNA, 42 bases in frame from base 1. The CDR3 regions of human TCRbeta chains were subjected to immunosequencing. Processing in the source paper ran as follows. Repertoire TCRs were checked for matches against a reference library of SARS-CoV-2-specific TCRs that had been generated using the MIRA antigen-specificity platform. Breadth was defined as the fraction of unique TCRs that were SARS-CoV-2-associated, and depth was defined as the fraction of total T cells that were SARS-CoV-2-associated. Using the MIRA data, every spike-specific TCR was mapped to the spike region that the TCR reacted to and assigned to either a CD4 or a CD8 class. Log10-transformed breadth and depth values were compared by one-way ANOVA with Sidak's multiple comparisons tests. As stored in TCRdb, this immuneACCESS dataset retains in-frame rearrangements with V and J assigned. A fraction of the clones does not appear; measured against another copy, unresolved V genes explain less than half of the discrepancy, and the remainder lacks a known reason. The V and J calls and clone size come from that table; D and trimming were worked out from the DNA. The sample contains 120,000 to 150,000 clones, 75% to 90% of them found a single time. The top ten hold 4% to 5% of the sample.

This sequence originates from an adult in good health. The source material was peripheral blood, sampled on day 0 of AZD1222 vaccination. The chain is encoded by TRBV3-1 (or the pseudogene TRBV3-2) joined to TRBJ2-1; no D segment can be confidently identified. This receptor has the CDR3 CASSLRESYNEQFF. The sequence in DNA is TGTGCCAGCAGCCTACGCGAGTCATACAATGAGCAGTTCTTC.